The clone carrying this T cell receptor (beta chain) was seen ten or more times. What it binds is not known. Quantitative 5'-RACE with molecular barcodes was used to make the TCR beta libraries. TCRdb fed the 5' RACE reads into MiXCR, producing one record per CDR3 protein. The table lists fewer than 650,000 distinct CDR3 sequences, roughly 13% of them singletons. This sample stems from a study of CD8 T cells in ankylosing spondylitis. Study-wide findings and caveats: Past studies reported some motif variants in reactive arthritis synovial fluid and blood. Ankylosing spondylitis blood appeared to carry a characteristic TCR beta motif of roughly 8 highly homologous variants. Disease-associated clones were reportedly significantly overrepresented in matched ankylosing spondylitis synovial fluid. Disease-linked clones, CD8+, were relatively rare in peripheral blood.

Losses at the gene ends were 6 bases for V and 4 bases for J; bases not matched to a gene: 2. The CDR3 is 12 amino acids. V usage is TRBV12-3 or TRBV12-4 and J usage is TRBJ1-2; TRBD1 aligns across 7 bases. This TCR was recovered from a male donor with ankylosing spondylitis. The sample taken for sequencing was blood, either unsorted or a sorted T cell fraction (not recorded which). CDR3 in DNA: TGTGCCAGCAGCGGGACAGTCTATGGCTACACCTTC. The encoded protein is CASSGTVYGYTF.